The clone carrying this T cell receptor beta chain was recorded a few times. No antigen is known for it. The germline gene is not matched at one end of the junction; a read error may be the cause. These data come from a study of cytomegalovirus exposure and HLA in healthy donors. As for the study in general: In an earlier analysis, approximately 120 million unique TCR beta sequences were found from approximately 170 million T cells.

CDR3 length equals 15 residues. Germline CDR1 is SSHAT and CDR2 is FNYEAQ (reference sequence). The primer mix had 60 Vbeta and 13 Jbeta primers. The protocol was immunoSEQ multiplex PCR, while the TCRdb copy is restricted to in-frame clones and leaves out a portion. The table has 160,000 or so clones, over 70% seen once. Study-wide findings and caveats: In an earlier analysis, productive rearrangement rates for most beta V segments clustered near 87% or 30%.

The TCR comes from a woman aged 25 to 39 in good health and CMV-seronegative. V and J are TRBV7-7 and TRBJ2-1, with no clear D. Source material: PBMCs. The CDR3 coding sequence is TGTGCTAGCAGCTTAGGCGCGGCGTTCTACAATGAGCAGTTCTTC. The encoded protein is CASSLGAAFYNEQFF.